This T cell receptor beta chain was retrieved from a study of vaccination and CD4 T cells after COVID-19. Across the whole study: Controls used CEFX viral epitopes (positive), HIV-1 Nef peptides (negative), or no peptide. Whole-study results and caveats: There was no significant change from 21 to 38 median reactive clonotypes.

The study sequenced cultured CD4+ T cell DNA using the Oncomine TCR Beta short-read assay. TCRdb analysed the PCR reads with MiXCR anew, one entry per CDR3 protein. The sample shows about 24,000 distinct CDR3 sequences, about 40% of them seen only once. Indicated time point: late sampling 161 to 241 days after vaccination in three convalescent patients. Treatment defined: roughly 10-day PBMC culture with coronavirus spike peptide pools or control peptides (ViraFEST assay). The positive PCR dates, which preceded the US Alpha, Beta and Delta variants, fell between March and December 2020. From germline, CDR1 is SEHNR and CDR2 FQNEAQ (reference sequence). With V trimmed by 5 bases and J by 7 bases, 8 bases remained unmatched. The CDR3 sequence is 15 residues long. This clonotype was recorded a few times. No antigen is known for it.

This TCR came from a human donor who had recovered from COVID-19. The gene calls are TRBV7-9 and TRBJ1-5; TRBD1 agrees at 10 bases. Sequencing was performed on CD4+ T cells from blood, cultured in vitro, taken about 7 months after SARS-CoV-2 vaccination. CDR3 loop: CASSPVGTGEQPQHF. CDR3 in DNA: TGTGCCAGCAGCCCAGTAGGGACAGGGGAACAGCCCCAGCATTTT.